These 26 T cell receptor beta chains were all obtained from the same sample, sequenced in a study of lymphopenia after photon versus proton radiotherapy. Libraries were prepared by immunoSEQ multiplex PCR; TCRdb keeps only in-frame clonotypes and omits some of them. Of under 30,000 clones in the sample, roughly 80% were seen once. Here the sequenced sample was peripheral blood, taken from a patient treated with photon-based radiotherapy. These receptor sequences come from a middle-aged man with gastric cancer.

The sample holds one count of this clone. The J gene is TRBJ2-7, the V gene TRBV12-5; 11 nucleotides match TRBD1. The CDR3 is 14 residues long. Germline V lookup: CDR1 LGHNT, CDR2 FRNRAP. Trimming at V came to 3 bases and at J to 3 bases, leaving 1 base not matched to a gene. The CDR3 DNA is TGTGCTAGTGGTTTCGGGACAGGGGGCTACGAGCAGTACTTC. As protein: CASGFGTGGYEQYF.

The chain employs TRBV5-6 and TRBJ1-2, with D perhaps TRBD1 (6 bases). V lost 2 bases to trimming and J lost 8 bases, with 16 bases between them. Per the germline V gene, CDR1 is SGHDT and CDR2 is YYEEEE. This CDR3 comprises 14 residues. DNA of the CDR3: TGTGCCAGCAGCTTTCAGGTGGGGGCGAGGGGCTACACCTTC. Protein: CASSFQVGARGYTF.

The rearrangement uses TRBV6-1 and TRBJ2-7; D tentatively reads TRBD1 or TRBD2 (5 bases each). The V gene lost 3 bases and the J gene lost 1 base, with 22 bases spanning the gap. Germline V gives CDR1 MNHNS, CDR2 SASEGT. This CDR3 is 18 amino acids long. DNA of the CDR3: TGTGCCAGCAGTGAGGAAGATCCGGGACGCGGCGGGTCCTACGAGCAGTACTTC. Protein: CASSEEDPGRGGSYEQYF.

The chain recombines TRBV7-9 with TRBJ2-3; the D gene is possibly TRBD2 (6 bases). Germline CDR1 and CDR2: SEHNR and FQNEAQ (reference sequence). V was clipped by 0 bases and J by 1 base, with 8 bases between them. The CDR3 has 15 amino acids. The CDR3 nucleotides are TGTGCCAGCAGCTTAGCGCTAGCGCGCACAGATACGCAGTATTTT. It specifies CASSLALARTDTQYF. Full variable domain (rest looked up from reference TRBV7-9 and TRBJ2-3): DTGVSQNPRHKITKRGQNVTFRCDPISEHNRLYWYRQTLGQGPEFLTYFQNEAQLEKSRLLSDRFSAERPKGSFSTLEIQRTEQGDSAMYLCASSLALARTDTQYFGPGTRLTVL.

The rearrangement uses TRBV7-2 and TRBJ2-7, with D possibly matching TRBD1 (5 bases). This CDR3 region has 12 residues. Germline V gene lookup returns CDR1 SGHTA and CDR2 FQGNSA. Deletions cut 5 bases from V and 5 bases from J, with 10 bases between. The CDR3 nucleotides read TGTGCCAGCAGCGCGACAGTCCACGAGCAGTACTTC. It codes for CASSATVHEQYF.

This chain connects TRBV19 to TRBJ2-4; possibly TRBD2 for D (5 bases). Germline-derived CDR1 and CDR2 are LNHDA and SQIVND (reference sequence). This CDR3 has 14 residues. Trimming took off 2 bases at V and 4 bases at J, with 9 bases between the two ends. Here the CDR3 DNA reads TGTGCCAGTAGTATACGGGATGCTAAAAACATTCAGTACTTC. Translated, it gives CASSIRDAKNIQYF.

This clone has more than one count but fewer than ten. The genes are TRBV6-5 and TRBJ1-4, with a possible D match to TRBD1 (6 bases). CDR3 size: 13 residues. V was trimmed by 0 bases and J by 11 bases, leaving 10 bases between them. Per the germline V gene, CDR1 is MNHEY and CDR2 is SVGAGI. DNA of the CDR3: TGTGCCAGCAGTTACTCGACCCAGGGGAAACTGTTTTTT. Translated, it gives CASSYSTQGKLFF.

The chain carries TRBV7-2 and TRBJ2-3; 8 bases agree with TRBD2. Germline CDR1 is SGHTA and CDR2 is FQGNSA. The V gene end was trimmed by 3 bases and the J gene end by 5 bases; junction bases not matched to a gene: 7. The CDR3 has 15 amino acids. CDR3 in amino acids: CASSFYGGAEDTQYF. CDR3 bases: TGTGCCAGCAGCTTCTACGGGGGGGCGGAAGATACGCAGTATTTT.

The chain has TRBV30 and TRBJ1-3, with TRBD1 identical over 7 bases. Per the germline V gene, CDR1 is GTSNPN and CDR2 is SVGIG (reference sequence). J gave up 5 bases and V 0 bases, and 7 bases lay outside the gene matches. The CDR3 length is 15 residues. The CDR3 coding sequence is TGTGCCTGGAGTGTATCGGGGACAGTGAGAAACACCATATATTTT. Translating it yields CAWSVSGTVRNTIYF.

The chain has TRBV2 and TRBJ2-1, with D possibly matching TRBD2 (5 bases). Looked up from germline, CDR1 is SNHLY and CDR2 is FYNNEI. V was shortened by 6 bases and J by 6 bases, with 15 bases between the two germline ends. The length of the CDR3 is 14 residues. The CDR3 protein is CASRKEGSSNEQFF. The CDR3 DNA follows: TGTGCCAGCAGGAAAGAGGGTTCTAGCAATGAGCAGTTCTTC.

This chain connects TRBV9 to TRBJ2-4, with D possibly matching TRBD1 (5 bases). This CDR3 region has 14 residues. Looked up from germline, CDR1 is SGDLS and CDR2 is YYNGEE. V was pared by 0 bases and J by 8 bases, with 12 bases between. The CDR3 spells CASSVDTAQDIQYF. In DNA, the CDR3 is TGTGCCAGCAGCGTAGACACAGCACAGGACATTCAGTACTTC. The full variable domain, rest sourced from reference TRBV9 and TRBJ2-4, is DSGVTQTPKHLITATGQRVTLRCSPRSGDLSVYWYQQSLDQGLQFLIQYYNGEERAKGNILERFSAQQFPDLHSELNLSSLELGDSALYFCASSVDTAQDIQYFGAGTRLSVL.

The chain is built from TRBV7-9 and TRBJ2-7; no clear D gene. The CDR3 runs to 12 residues. CDR1 SEHNR and CDR2 FQNEAQ come from the germline V gene (reference sequence). V dropped 7 bases and J dropped 5 bases, with 12 bases sitting between them. As DNA, the CDR3 is TGTGCCAGCACCCTGGTAGGTGACGAGCAGTACTTC. Translated: CASTLVGDEQYF.

The V gene is TRBV6-1, the J gene TRBJ2-1; D could derive from TRBD1 or TRBD2 (5 bases each). CDR3 length equals 14 residues. V lost 4 bases, J lost 10 bases, and 17 bases lay in between. Germline V gene lookup returns CDR1 MNHNS and CDR2 SASEGT. The CDR3 reads CASSGRDGSIEQFF. CDR3 bases: TGTGCCAGCAGTGGCCGGGACGGCAGCATCGAGCAGTTCTTC.

The rearrangement links TRBV19 to TRBJ2-5; tentative D call: TRBD1 (6 bases). V was clipped by 4 bases and J by 1 base, with 10 bases between them. This CDR3 has 14 amino acids. Germline V lookup: CDR1 LNHDA, CDR2 SQIVND (reference sequence). The CDR3 coding sequence is TGTGCCAGTAGTACCGGACAGTCCCAAGAGACCCAGTACTTC. Amino acid sequence: CASSTGQSQETQYF. Using reference TRBV19 and TRBJ2-5 for the parts outside the CDR3, the full variable domain is DGGITQSPKYLFRKEGQNVTLSCEQNLNHDAMYWYRQDPGQGLRLIYYSQIVNDFQKGDIAEGYSVSREKKESFPLTVTSAQKNPTAFYLCASSTGQSQETQYFGPGTRLLVL.

This clone occurred a few times. CDR3 region: CATAGGGRAYEQYF. The DNA for the CDR3 is TGTGCCACTGCCGGGGGGGGGCGCGCCTACGAGCAGTACTTC. The V call is TRBV27, the J call TRBJ2-7, with 8 bases aligning to TRBD2. J lost 2 bases, V lost 10 bases, and 10 bases had no gene match. Germline CDR1 reads MNHEY; CDR2 reads SMNVEV (reference sequence). The CDR3 is 14 residues long.

This rearrangement joins TRBV5-5 to TRBJ1-1, with unresolved D. Per the germline V gene, CDR1 is SGHKS and CDR2 is YYEKEE (reference sequence). The CDR3 is 13 residues long. V lost 0 bases and J lost 1, with 4 bases in between. The chain's CDR3 is CASSLVTNTEAFF. CDR3 bases: TGTGCCAGCAGCTTGGTTACGAACACTGAAGCTTTCTTT.

CDR3: CASSLGIVSGTDTQYF. For the CDR3, the DNA is TGTGCCAGCAGCTTAGGGATAGTGTCAGGCACAGATACGCAGTATTTT. The rearrangement joins TRBV11-2 to TRBJ2-3; D unclear. V shed 1 base and J shed 1 base, with 12 bases lying between them. CDR1 and CDR2 from the germline V gene are SGHAT and FQNNGV. This CDR3 has 16 residues.

V gene TRBV29-1 combines with J gene TRBJ1-4, with a weak D call TRBD1 (5 bases). The CDR3 runs 12 residues. With 3 bases removed from V and 4 bases from J, the gap between germline ends came to 6 bases. Germline V gene lookup returns CDR1 SQVTM and CDR2 ANQGSEA. The chain's CDR3 is CSVETVNEKLFF. The CDR3 nucleotides are TGCAGCGTTGAGACAGTTAATGAAAAACTGTTTTTT. The whole variable domain, filled in from reference TRBV29-1 and TRBJ1-4, reads SAVISQKPSRDICQRGTSLTIQCQVDSQVTMMFWYRQQPGQSLTLIATANQGSEATYESGFVIDKFPISRPNLTFSTLTVSNMSPEDSSIYLCSVETVNEKLFFGSGTQLSVL.

CDR3 protein: CASSPITGQRNTEAFF. The DNA of the CDR3 is TGTGCCAGCTCACCAATAACAGGCCAGCGGAACACTGAAGCTTTCTTT. This chain uses TRBV18 with TRBJ1-1; tentatively, D is TRBD1 (5 bases). The CDR3 totals 16 residues. The V and J ends lost 2 bases and 1 base respectively, with 14 bases between them. Germline lookup yields CDR1 KGHSH and CDR2 LQKENI. The full variable domain, completed using reference TRBV18 and TRBJ1-1, is NAGVMQNPRHLVRRRGQEARLRCSPMKGHSHVYWYRQLPEEGLKFMVYLQKENIIDESGMPKERFSAEFPKEGPSILRIQQVVRGDSAAYFCASSPITGQRNTEAFFGQGTRLTVV.

The gene calls are TRBV7-2 and TRBJ1-2, with 11 bases that match TRBD1. The CDR3 has 16 residues. CDR1 is SGHTA and CDR2 is FQGNSA in the germline V gene. After removal of 5 bases from V and 3 bases from J, the junction contained 8 bases not matched to a gene. CDR3 bases: TGTGCCAGCAGCCACACGCCGGGACAGGGGGACTATGGCTACACCTTC. The encoded protein is CASSHTPGQGDYGYTF.

The chain couples TRBV7-2 to TRBJ2-7; D perhaps matches TRBD1 (6 bases). Germline V gene data show CDR1 as SGHTA and CDR2 as FQGNSA. V gave up 2 bases and J gave up 0 bases, with 8 bases separating them. This CDR3 is built from 14 residues. CDR3 residues: CASSLMDSSYEQYF. In DNA, the CDR3 is TGTGCCAGCAGCTTAATGGACAGCTCCTACGAGCAGTACTTC.

This CDR3 is CASSPAAGGSYEQYF. The CDR3, as DNA: TGTGCCAGCAGCCCAGCGGCGGGGGGGTCCTACGAGCAGTACTTC. The J gene is TRBJ2-7, the V gene TRBV6-6; 9 bases agree with TRBD2. Germline loops: CDR1 MNHNY, CDR2 SVGAGI (reference sequence). The length of the CDR3 is 15 residues. Losses at the gene ends were 6 bases for V and 1 base for J; bases not matched to a gene: 7.

A single count supports this clone. V is TRBV11-1 and J is TRBJ2-1, with D maybe TRBD1 (5 bases). The CDR3 has 14 residues. Trimming removed 5 bases from V and 1 base from J, with 9 bases in between. Looked up from germline, CDR1 is SGHAT and CDR2 is FQDESV (reference sequence). The CDR3: CASSGQGSYNEQFF. The CDR3 bases are TGTGCCAGCAGCGGGCAGGGATCCTACAATGAGCAGTTCTTC.

This clone was detected a few times. The gene calls are TRBV7-2 and TRBJ2-5; TRBD1 matches at 7 bases. The CDR3 length is 15 residues. Trimming at V came to 2 bases and at J to 2 bases, leaving 5 bases not matched to a gene. Germline V CDR1 and CDR2: SGHTA, FQGNSA. The CDR3 nucleotides are TGTGCCAGCAGCTTACGCGGCAGGGGGCAAGAGACCCAGTACTTC. It specifies CASSLRGRGQETQYF.

The chain links TRBV2 to TRBJ2-3; 8 nucleotides match TRBD2. The trim removed 8 bases at V and 1 base at J, leaving 5 bases unmatched. Germline V gene data show CDR1 as SNHLY and CDR2 as FYNNEI. The CDR3 runs 14 residues. CDR3 residues: CASLGRGGTDTQYF. The DNA of the CDR3 is TGTGCCAGCCTGGGGCGGGGGGGCACAGATACGCAGTATTTT.

This chain links TRBV18 with TRBJ2-5, with a weak D call TRBD1 (5 bases). This CDR3 comprises 15 residues. V was pared by 3 bases and J by 2 bases, with 13 bases between. From germline, CDR1 is KGHSH and CDR2 LQKENI. The CDR3 loop is CASSPFPRAQETQYF. The CDR3 DNA follows: TGTGCCAGCTCACCGTTCCCCAGGGCTCAAGAGACCCAGTACTTC.